This TCR beta chain is from a study of cytomegalovirus exposure and HLA in healthy donors. Whole-study context: Early release data held tens of millions of unique TCRs from HLA-typed donors.

On this clone itself: Its target is not known.

This CDR3 is 15 amino acids long. V was clipped by 2 bases and J by 7 bases, with 17 bases between them. In germline, CDR1 is LNHDA, CDR2 SQIVND (reference sequence). Primers for the PCR totalled 60 Vbeta and 13 Jbeta. Sequenced by immunoSEQ multiplex PCR; TCRdb stores in-frame clones only, minus some. The table lists 98,000 or so clones, roughly four fifths of them singletons. Study-wide findings and caveats: A later analysis linked a missense variant in DCLRE1C to the trimming of TCR beta V and J genes. It is likely that the observed cluster of highly shared sequence variants was a sequencing artifact.

The source is a human donor in good health. The source material was PBMCs. The gene calls are TRBV19 and TRBJ1-2, with a weak D call TRBD1 (6 bases). CDR3 region: CASSIPGTPKAGYTF. CDR3 DNA: TGTGCCAGTAGTATACCGGGGACACCGAAAGCTGGCTACACCTTC.